The source of this T cell receptor (beta chain) is a study of technical replicates of blood from several donors. Germline V gene data show CDR1 as SQVTM and CDR2 as ANQGSEA. The CDR3 contains 13 residues. Trimming stripped 1 base from V and 2 bases from J, with 6 bases between. The data were produced by immunoSEQ multiplex PCR, yet TCRdb's version contains in-frame clones alone and is incomplete. The sample consists of about 80,000 clones, about 88% of them appearing once. The specimen was T cells isolated from PBMCs. The receptor was isolated from a human donor in good health. The chain has TRBV29-1 and TRBJ2-1, with a tentative D call TRBD2 (5 bases). The CDR3 here is CSVEGRAYNEQFF. DNA for the CDR3: TGCAGCGTTGAAGGGCGGGCCTACAATGAGCAGTTCTTC.